Listed here are 20 T cell receptor beta chains from one sample, sequenced in a study of identical twins. From the 5' RACE reads, TCRdb called clonotypes with MiXCR, one entry per CDR3 protein. The sample yields some 710,000 distinct CDR3 sequences, approximately 6.1% seen once. Source material: naive T cells sorted from blood. The receptors shown here come from a man younger than 35 in good health.

Ten or more counts support this clonotype. The chain couples TRBV20-1 to TRBJ1-2; D gene uncertain. V was clipped by 0 bases and J by 1 base, with 12 bases between them. This CDR3 is built from 15 residues. Germline V lookup: CDR1 DFQATT, CDR2 SNEGSKA (reference sequence). The CDR3 DNA reads as TGCAGTGCTAGAGACACGGACGGTGTTAACTATGGCTACACCTTC. Protein sequence: CSARDTDGVNYGYTF.

This clonotype was seen a single time. The rearrangement links TRBV6-2 or TRBV6-3 to TRBJ2-6; weak D call: TRBD1 (6 bases). Trimming took 6 bases from V and 0 from J, leaving 24 bases between them. Germline V CDR1 and CDR2: MNHEY, SVGEGT. CDR3 length: 20 residues. Here the CDR3 reads CASRPLLTGNEFSGANVLTF. Here the CDR3 DNA reads TGTGCCAGCAGGCCCCTACTGACAGGCAATGAGTTCTCTGGGGCCAACGTCCTGACTTTC.

In DNA, the CDR3 is TGTGCCAGCAGCCGCAACCAAGTAAGCGGATCCTACAATGAGCAGTTCTTC. It encodes CASSRNQVSGSYNEQFF. The chain couples TRBV14 to TRBJ2-1; D may be TRBD2 (5 bases). CDR3 length: 17 residues. Germline CDR1 reads SGHDN; CDR2 reads FVKESK. V gave up 4 bases and J gave up 1 base, with 17 bases separating them.

The chain links TRBV6-2 or TRBV6-3 to TRBJ1-5, with D possibly TRBD1 on 5 matching bases. With 6 bases removed from V and 2 bases from J, the gap between germline ends came to 14 bases. The CDR3 is made up of 15 amino acids. The germline V gene has CDR1 MNHEY and CDR2 SVGEGT. The CDR3 is CASRVRGGGNQPQHF. In DNA, the CDR3 is TGTGCCAGCAGGGTTCGGGGGGGAGGCAATCAGCCCCAGCATTTT.

V usage is TRBV7-2 and J usage is TRBJ2-7, with TRBD1 matching over 8 bases. CDR3 length equals 15 residues. The ends lost 0 bases at V and 7 bases at J; junction bases unmatched: 8. From germline, CDR1 is SGHTA and CDR2 FQGNSA. The CDR3 here is CASSLAGTGQSEQYF. The DNA for the CDR3 is TGTGCCAGCAGCTTAGCTGGGACAGGCCAATCTGAGCAGTACTTC. Full variable domain (missing parts from reference TRBV7-2 and TRBJ2-7): GAGVSQSPSNKVTEKGKDVELRCDPISGHTALYWYRQSLGQGLEFLIYFQGNSAPDKSGLPSDRFSAERTGGSVSTLTIQRTQQEDSAVYLCASSLAGTGQSEQYFGPGTRLTVT.

This clonotype was counted ten times or more. The V and J genes are TRBV18 and TRBJ2-7; D gene uncertain. V was trimmed by 3 bases and J by 6 bases, leaving 9 bases between them. The CDR3 sequence is 12 residues long. Germline-derived CDR1 and CDR2 are KGHSH and LQKENI. CDR3 DNA sequence: TGTGCCAGCTCACCCCCCGGTAGCGAGCAGTACTTC. This gives the protein CASSPPGSEQYF.

The chain recombines TRBV7-3 with TRBJ2-6, with no clear D. This CDR3 spans 18 amino acids. Trimming took off 3 bases at V and 0 bases at J, with 15 bases between the two ends. In germline, CDR1 is SGHTA, CDR2 FQGTGA. This chain's CDR3 is CASSFKGPGGSGANVLTF. The DNA for the CDR3 is TGTGCCAGCAGCTTTAAAGGCCCTGGTGGCTCTGGGGCCAACGTCCTGACTTTC.

Ten or more counts support this clonotype. The gene calls are TRBV5-1 and TRBJ2-4, with D perhaps matching TRBD1 (5 bases). The V end was cut by 0 bases, the J end by 1 base, with 11 bases between. The CDR3 runs 16 residues. Looked up from germline, CDR1 is SGHRS and CDR2 is YFSETQ. Here the CDR3 reads CASSLAQGNAKNIQYF. CDR3 bases: TGCGCCAGCAGCTTGGCTCAGGGCAATGCCAAAAACATTCAGTACTTC.

The table lists this clonotype with many counts. The chain is built from TRBV4-2 and TRBJ2-7, with TRBD1 identical over 7 bases. The V gene's germline CDR1 is LGHNA and CDR2 YNFKEQ. The length of the CDR3 is 13 residues. Trimming removed 8 bases from V and 3 bases from J; junction bases left unmatched: 7. CDR3 nucleotide sequence: TGTGCCAGCGCTACAAACAGGGGCTACGAGCAGTACTTC. Translation: CASATNRGYEQYF.

This clonotype was detected many times. This chain connects TRBV12-3 or TRBV12-4 to TRBJ2-7, with a possible D match to TRBD2 (5 bases). V lost 7 bases, J lost 3 bases, and 25 bases lay in between. The CDR3 covers 17 residues. DNA of the CDR3: TGTGCCAGCAATTCGGGTCACTCTAGCCGGGTTCACTACGAGCAGTACGTC. Protein sequence: CASNSGHSSRVHYEQYV.

A few counts support this clonotype. The rearrangement links TRBV6-1 to TRBJ1-4, with 9 nucleotides matching TRBD1. This CDR3 has 13 residues. Germline V CDR1 and CDR2: MNHNS, SASEGT. V dropped 9 bases and J dropped 7; count of bases not matched to a gene: 6. The CDR3 DNA reads as TGTGCCAGTTCGGACAGGGGTATTGAAAAACTGTTTTTT. Its translation is CASSDRGIEKLFF.

The chain carries TRBV4-3 and TRBJ2-7; tentatively, D is TRBD1 or TRBD2 (6 bases each). Trimming left V 5 bases short and J 1 base short, with 15 bases between. The CDR3 is made up of 15 amino acids. Germline-derived CDR1 and CDR2 are LGHNA and YSLEER. CDR3 sequence: CASSLRQEGSYEQYF. The CDR3 nucleotides are TGCGCCAGCAGCTTACGACAGGAGGGTTCCTACGAGCAGTACTTC.

This clonotype was recorded once. This sequence joins TRBV7-9 and TRBJ2-6, with 8 positions matching TRBD1. The length of the CDR3 is 17 residues. V shed 4 bases and J 2 bases; nucleotides not matched to a gene: 7. Germline values: CDR1 SEHNR, CDR2 FQNEAQ (reference sequence). CDR3 DNA sequence: TGTGCCAGCAGCTACACACAGGGGGTCGCTGGGGCCAACGTCCTGACTTTC. It translates to CASSYTQGVAGANVLTF.

Comment on this clonotype: A much larger clonotype is one base distant, so this may be a read error. The CDR3 protein is CASSEITGKNIQYF. The CDR3 region has the DNA TGTGCCAGCAGTGAAATTACGGGGAAAAACATTCAGTACTTC. The chain has TRBV2 and TRBJ2-4, with TRBD2 as a possible D gene (5 bases). This CDR3 spans 14 amino acids. V shed 2 bases and J shed 4 bases, with 9 bases lying between them. CDR1 and CDR2 (germline): SNHLY, FYNNEI.

This clonotype has just a few counts. In nucleotides, the CDR3 is TGTGCCAGCAGTTACTCGACCGGACTAGCGGAATACAATGAGCAGTTCTTC. Residues: CASSYSTGLAEYNEQFF. This chain joins TRBV6-5 and TRBJ2-1; TRBD2 matches at 10 bases. This CDR3 comprises 17 residues. Trimming took 0 bases from V and 4 from J; bases not matched to a gene: 6. Looked up from germline, CDR1 is MNHEY and CDR2 is SVGAGI.

In this sample, this clonotype turned up a few times. V and J are TRBV7-9 and TRBJ2-5; no definite D call. This CDR3 contains 12 residues. The V end lost 5 bases, the J end lost 5 bases, and 9 bases lay between the germline ends. CDR1 is SEHNR and CDR2 is FQNEAQ in the germline V gene (reference sequence). The CDR3 is CASSPPVETQYF. The CDR3 nucleotides read TGTGCCAGCAGCCCCCCGGTGGAGACCCAGTACTTC.

This clonotype occurred many times. The chain is built from TRBV12-3 or TRBV12-4 and TRBJ1-5; D gene uncertain. The CDR3 is 12 residues long. Trimming left V 5 bases short and J 10 bases short, with 12 bases between. Here the CDR3 reads CASSLRPYPQHF. The CDR3 coding sequence is TGTGCCAGCAGTCTGCGGCCCTACCCCCAGCATTTT.

Only a few counts were recorded for this clonotype. The V gene is TRBV29-1, the J gene TRBJ1-1; weak D call: TRBD1 (5 bases). This CDR3 is 13 amino acids long. Germline CDR1 is SQVTM and CDR2 is ANQGSEA. V shed 2 bases and J shed 1 base, with 8 bases lying between them. CDR3 coding DNA: TGCAGCGTTGAAATCAGGGCGAACACTGAAGCTTTCTTT. Translation: CSVEIRANTEAFF.

There are many counts of this clonotype. The chain employs TRBV7-8 and TRBJ2-7, with D perhaps matching TRBD1 (6 bases). Germline assignment: CDR1 SGHVS and CDR2 FQNEAQ. This CDR3 is built from 14 residues. Trimming removed 5 bases at V and 3 bases at J, with 14 bases between. The CDR3 here is CASSKNRDSYEQYV. The CDR3 region has the DNA TGTGCCAGCAGCAAAAACAGGGATAGCTACGAGCAGTACGTC.

This clonotype was recorded many times. V gene TRBV5-6 combines with J gene TRBJ2-7, with D unresolved. The V end was cut by 4 bases, the J end by 2 bases, with 4 bases between. The CDR3 sequence is 11 residues long. CDR1 is SGHDT, CDR2 YYEEEE, per germline. The CDR3 reads CASSTAYEQYF. The DNA of the CDR3 is TGTGCCAGCAGCACCGCCTACGAGCAGTACTTC.